Below are 10 T cell receptor beta chains sequenced from a single sample in a study of vaccination and CD4 T cells after COVID-19. The study sequenced cultured CD4+ T cell DNA using the Oncomine TCR Beta short-read assay. TCRdb reanalysed the PCR reads using MiXCR and keeps one entry per CDR3 protein. Of some 14,000 distinct CDR3 sequences detected, about three fifths appear once; the ten largest clones hold 6.2%. The antigens these receptors bind are not known. Treatment: roughly nine-day PBMC culture with coronavirus spike peptide pools or control peptides (ViraFEST assay). Specimen: CD4+ T cells from blood, cultured in vitro. All receptors come from a human donor who had recovered from COVID-19.

There are a few counts of this clonotype. This chain uses TRBV25-1 with TRBJ2-3; 9 bases match TRBD2. This CDR3 has 14 amino acids. V shed 8 bases, J shed 1 base, and the junction held 4 bases outside the gene matches. Germline V gives CDR1 MGHDK, CDR2 SYGVNS. DNA for the CDR3: TGTGCCAGCCGGCGGGGGGGAGGCACAGATACGCAGTATTTT. It specifies CASRRGGGTDTQYF.

The chain couples TRBV2 to TRBJ2-6; D is unresolved. Germline V gene lookup returns CDR1 SNHLY and CDR2 FYNNEI. This CDR3 is built from 15 residues. The V end was cut by 5 bases, the J end by 2 bases, with 10 bases between. CDR3 nucleotides: TGTGCCAGCAGTACTACAGAGACTGGGGCCAACGTCCTGACTTTC. Its protein product is CASSTTETGANVLTF.

The chain joins TRBV7-9 to TRBJ1-5; no clear D gene. Looked up from germline, CDR1 is SEHNR and CDR2 is FQNEAQ (reference sequence). The CDR3 is 14 residues long. Trimming left V 5 bases short and J 0 bases short, with 8 bases between. The CDR3: CASSLNPSNQPQHF. The DNA of the CDR3 is TGTGCCAGCAGCCTAAACCCTAGCAATCAGCCCCAGCATTTT.

The genes are TRBV20-1 and TRBJ2-1; 10 positions agree with TRBD2. The CDR3 sequence is 15 residues long. Trimming removed 6 bases from V and 7 bases from J; junction bases left unmatched: 12. Germline lookup yields CDR1 DFQATT and CDR2 SNEGSKA (reference sequence). In DNA form, the CDR3 reads TGCAGTGCCCCCTCTCCTAGCGGGAGAGCGAATGAGCAGTTCTTC. Amino acid sequence: CSAPSPSGRANEQFF.

The V and J genes are TRBV11-3 and TRBJ2-5; the D is unclear. V lost 5 bases and J lost 0, with 1 base in between. CDR3 length equals 11 residues. Germline assignment: CDR1 SGHNT and CDR2 YENEEA. The CDR3 DNA reads as TGTGCCAGCAGCCACCAAGAGACCCAGTACTTC. It specifies CASSHQETQYF.

The count of this clonotype is one. The V gene is TRBV9, the J gene TRBJ1-2; 11 bases map to TRBD1. The V gene end was trimmed by 4 bases and the J gene end by 2 bases; junction bases not matched to a gene: 4. This CDR3 comprises 15 residues. Germline V lookup: CDR1 SGDLS, CDR2 YYNGEE. CDR3 DNA: TGTGCCAGCAGCCCGGGACAGGGGGTAAACTATGGCTACACCTTC. This encodes CASSPGQGVNYGYTF.

The J gene is TRBJ2-7, the V gene TRBV7-2, with D maybe TRBD1 (6 bases). This CDR3 contains 15 residues. Germline V CDR1 and CDR2: SGHTA, FQGNSA. Trimming removed 5 bases at V and 4 bases at J, with 18 bases between. CDR3 in DNA: TGTGCCAGCAGCCCGACCGGGACACCAAGATACGAGCAGTACTTC. Translating it yields CASSPTGTPRYEQYF.

The chain carries TRBV5-1 and TRBJ1-3; 11 nucleotides match TRBD1. The length of the CDR3 is 14 residues. J lost 8 bases, V lost 2 bases, and 3 bases had no gene match. Germline V gene sequence: CDR1 SGHRS, CDR2 YFSETQ. The CDR3 reads CASSFGQGADTIYF. CDR3 DNA sequence: TGCGCCAGCAGCTTTGGACAGGGGGCTGACACCATATATTTT.

J is TRBJ1-5 and V is TRBV6-2 or TRBV6-3, with 9 bases identical to TRBD1. Germline V CDR1 and CDR2: MNHEY, SVGEGT. Trimming removed 9 bases from V and 3 bases from J; junction bases left unmatched: 12. CDR3 size: 16 residues. As DNA, the CDR3 is TGTGCCAGTGGGAAAGCCGGGACAGGGCCCAATCAGCCCCAGCATTTT. This translates into CASGKAGTGPNQPQHF.

This clonotype is termed medium-sized. This chain connects TRBV6-2 or TRBV6-3 to TRBJ1-2, with D perhaps matching TRBD1 (5 bases). Germline assignment: CDR1 MNHEY and CDR2 SVGEGT. There are 14 residues in the CDR3. Trimming pared 4 bases from V and 0 bases from J, leaving 9 bases between. The CDR3 bases are TGTGCCAGCAGTTCCGGGGGTACTAACTATGGCTACACCTTC. Encoded protein: CASSSGGTNYGYTF.